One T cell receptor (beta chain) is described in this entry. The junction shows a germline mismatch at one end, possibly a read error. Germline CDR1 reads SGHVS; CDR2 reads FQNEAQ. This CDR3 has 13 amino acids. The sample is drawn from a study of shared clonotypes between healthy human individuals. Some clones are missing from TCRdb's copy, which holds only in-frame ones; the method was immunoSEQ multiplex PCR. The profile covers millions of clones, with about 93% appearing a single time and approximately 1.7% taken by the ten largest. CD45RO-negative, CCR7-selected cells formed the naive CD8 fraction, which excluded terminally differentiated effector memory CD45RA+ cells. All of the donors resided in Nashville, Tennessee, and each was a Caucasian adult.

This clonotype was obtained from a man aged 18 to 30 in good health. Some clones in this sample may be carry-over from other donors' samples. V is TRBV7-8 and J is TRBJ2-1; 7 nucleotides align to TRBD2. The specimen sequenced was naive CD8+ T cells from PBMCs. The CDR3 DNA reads TGTGCCAGCAGCAACCGGGACTACACTGAGCAGTTCTTC. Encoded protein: CASSNRDYTEQFF.